The 25 T cell receptor beta chains reported below all come from one sample, sequenced in a study of T cells in Graves' hyperthyroidism and ophthalmopathy. Template material for amplifying TCR beta CDR3 regions consisted of RNA transcripts. The primer set for the first-round RT-PCR of the TCR CDR3 was HTBI. TCRdb called the multiplex PCR reads again in MiXCR, with one record for every CDR3 protein. The sample gives some 350,000 distinct CDR3 sequences, 12% to 15% of which show up once; around 20% is in the top ten. The sequencing sample was made of blood. The receptors stem from a woman aged 55 to 70 with Graves' ophthalmopathy.

This clonotype was found once. A much larger clone lies a single base off, so this may be a read error. The rearrangement links TRBV6-1 to TRBJ2-7; 7 bases agree with TRBD1. The V gene's germline CDR1 is MNHNS and CDR2 SASEGT. Losses at the gene ends were 3 bases for V and 4 bases for J; bases not matched to a gene: 6. The CDR3 has 14 residues. The CDR3 DNA is TGTGCCAGCAGTGAGACAGTGACAGGGTACGAGCAGTACTTC. Translating it yields CASSETVTGYEQYF.

This clonotype was recorded at least ten times. The rearrangement uses TRBV28 and TRBJ2-7; 11 bases align to TRBD2. The length of the CDR3 is 15 residues. The germline CDR1 and CDR2 sequences are MDHEN and SYDVKM. V shed 5 bases and J 4 bases; nucleotides not matched to a gene: 7. The CDR3 loop is CASSLTSGGRYEQYF. CDR3 bases: TGTGCCAGCAGTCTTACTAGCGGGGGACGATACGAGCAGTACTTC.

This sequence joins TRBV2 and TRBJ2-1, with D tentatively TRBD2 (5 bases). The CDR3 runs 13 residues. V lost 7 bases, J lost 12 bases, and 19 bases lay in between. CDR1 and CDR2 from the germline V gene are SNHLY and FYNNEI. For the CDR3, the DNA is TGTGCCAGCACGGGCCGGGGTCTACCCGGGCAGTTCTTC. It specifies CASTGRGLPGQFF.

In this sample, this clonotype turned up many times. The rearrangement uses TRBV6-1 and TRBJ2-2, with D tentatively TRBD2 (5 bases). Per germline, CDR1 MNHNS and CDR2 SASEGT. The CDR3 totals 14 residues. Trimming took 8 bases from V and 1 from J, leaving 11 bases between them. CDR3 sequence: CASGGALNTGELFF. In DNA, the CDR3 is TGTGCCAGCGGAGGCGCCCTGAACACCGGGGAGCTGTTTTTT.

This clonotype was observed at least ten times. The rearrangement uses TRBV20-1 and TRBJ1-5; 7 nucleotides align to TRBD1. Trimming cost V 6 bases and J 0 bases; bases outside gene matches: 5. Germline lookup yields CDR1 DFQATT and CDR2 SNEGSKA (reference sequence). This CDR3 comprises 14 residues. CDR3 region: CSADGTASNQPQHF. CDR3 DNA sequence: TGCAGTGCAGACGGGACAGCTAGCAATCAGCCCCAGCATTTT.

This clonotype was found a few times. The rearrangement links TRBV6-1 to TRBJ2-1; perhaps TRBD1 as D (6 bases). There are 16 residues in the CDR3. V lost 2 bases and J 2 bases, leaving 13 bases between the germline ends. Germline loops: CDR1 MNHNS, CDR2 SASEGT. DNA of the CDR3: TGTGCCAGCAGTGAAATGATGACAGGAGCCTACAATGAGCAGTTCTTC. It translates to CASSEMMTGAYNEQFF.

This clonotype was counted ten times or more. The chain is built from TRBV11-2 and TRBJ2-3; 9 nucleotides line up with TRBD1. Looked up from germline, CDR1 is SGHAT and CDR2 is FQNNGV. Trimming at V came to 3 bases and at J to 2 bases, leaving 3 bases not matched to a gene. This CDR3 is built from 15 residues. The CDR3 here is CASSLGQGATDTQYF. Here the CDR3 DNA reads TGTGCCAGCAGCTTGGGACAGGGAGCCACAGATACGCAGTATTTT.

There are many counts of this clonotype. This rearrangement joins TRBV3-1 to TRBJ1-5; D unresolved. Germline V lookup: CDR1 LGHDT, CDR2 YNNKEL (reference sequence). The CDR3 has 15 residues. V lost 0 bases and J lost 6, with 12 bases in between. CDR3: CASSQDLGRAQPQHF. CDR3 nucleotides: TGTGCCAGCAGCCAAGATCTAGGGAGGGCTCAGCCCCAGCATTTT.

In this sample, this clonotype turned up a few times. This chain connects TRBV27 to TRBJ2-1; the match to TRBD2 covers 9 bases. The V gene end was trimmed by 6 bases and the J gene end by 0 bases; junction bases not matched to a gene: 6. Per the germline V gene, CDR1 is MNHEY and CDR2 is SMNVEV (reference sequence). This CDR3 is built from 16 residues. Written as DNA, the CDR3 is TGTGCCAGCAGCTCCTTACTAGCGGGCTCCTACAATGAGCAGTTCTTC. Amino acids: CASSSLLAGSYNEQFF.

The gene calls are TRBV5-1 and TRBJ1-1; D is uncertain. V was cut by 2 bases and J by 0 bases, with 8 bases left in between. The CDR3 contains 14 residues. The germline gives CDR1 SGHRS, CDR2 YFSETQ. The CDR3 region is CASSLSQLNTEAFF. CDR3 bases: TGCGCCAGCAGCTTAAGCCAGCTGAACACTGAAGCTTTCTTT.

This clonotype was seen only a few times. The chain is built from TRBV7-9 and TRBJ2-7; 11 positions agree with TRBD2. The CDR3 length is 14 residues. Per germline, CDR1 SEHNR and CDR2 FQNEAQ (reference sequence). V gave up 5 bases and J gave up 3 bases; unmatched junction bases: 3. CDR3 nucleotide sequence: TGTGCCAGCAGCACTAGCGGGAGCGACTACGAGCAGTACTTC. Its protein product is CASSTSGSDYEQYF.

This clonotype was recorded at least ten times. The chain uses TRBV6-1 and TRBJ2-5; no clear D. CDR3 length: 14 amino acids. Germline lookup yields CDR1 MNHNS and CDR2 SASEGT. V was clipped by 7 bases and J by 3 bases, with 15 bases between them. CDR3 in DNA: TGTGCCAGCACCTGGACGACACGGAAAGAGACCCAGTACTTC. This sequence encodes CASTWTTRKETQYF.

This clonotype was counted many times. The chain couples TRBV9 to TRBJ2-7, with 9 bases aligning to TRBD2. The junction had 6 bases not matched to a gene; V was cut back by 0 bases and J by 5 bases. The CDR3 contains 15 residues. Per the germline V gene, CDR1 is SGDLS and CDR2 is YYNGEE. The CDR3 bases are TGTGCCAGCAGCGTAGATGGACTAGCGATCGACGAGCAGTACTTC. It codes for CASSVDGLAIDEQYF. Full variable domain (missing parts from reference TRBV9 and TRBJ2-7): DSGVTQTPKHLITATGQRVTLRCSPRSGDLSVYWYQQSLDQGLQFLIQYYNGEERAKGNILERFSAQQFPDLHSELNLSSLELGDSALYFCASSVDGLAIDEQYFGPGTRLTVT.

This clonotype has ten or more counts. The CDR3 reads CASSVGSGGYNEQFF. The CDR3 region has the DNA TGTGCCAGCAGCGTAGGGTCCGGGGGATACAATGAGCAGTTCTTC. This chain connects TRBV9 to TRBJ2-1; weak D call: TRBD2 (6 bases). Trimming stripped 0 bases from V and 4 bases from J, with 11 bases between. From germline, CDR1 is SGDLS and CDR2 YYNGEE. The CDR3 is 15 amino acids.

This clonotype has at least ten counts. This rearrangement joins TRBV5-1 to TRBJ2-5; maybe TRBD2 (5 bases). The length of the CDR3 is 14 residues. CDR1 is SGHRS, CDR2 YFSETQ, per germline. Trimming took 4 bases from V and 0 from J, leaving 10 bases between them. The CDR3 nucleotides are TGCGCCAGCAGCCCGGGGAACAACCAAGAGACCCAGTACTTC. This gives the protein CASSPGNNQETQYF.

There are many counts of this clonotype. This CDR3 reads CASSYPATDTQYF. The CDR3 bases are TGTGCCAGCAGTTACCCCGCCACAGATACGCAGTATTTT. The chain couples TRBV6-5 to TRBJ2-3; D is unresolved. Germline-derived CDR1 and CDR2 are MNHEY and SVGAGI. This CDR3 spans 13 amino acids. V shed 2 bases and J shed 2 bases, with 5 bases lying between them.

This clonotype was counted only a few times. This chain connects TRBV12-5 to TRBJ2-3, with 7 bases identical to TRBD2. V trimming: 0 bases; J trimming: 5 bases; junction bases outside the gene matches: 14. Germline V gives CDR1 LGHNT, CDR2 FRNRAP. The CDR3 covers 18 residues. The CDR3 DNA is TGTGCTAGTGGTTTGGTACTTTTAGGGAGGGTTTCGGGAGATACGCAGTATTTT. Amino acids: CASGLVLLGRVSGDTQYF.

This clonotype has a count of ten or more. V gene TRBV27 combines with J gene TRBJ1-4, with D uncertain. V lost 0 bases and J 11 bases, leaving 13 bases between the germline ends. CDR1 and CDR2 from the germline V gene are MNHEY and SMNVEV (reference sequence). The CDR3 has 14 residues. As DNA, the CDR3 is TGTGCCAGCAGTTTATCAATGGGTCGGGATAAACTGTTTTTT. Translation: CASSLSMGRDKLFF.

This clonotype has a count of ten or more. The V and J genes are TRBV28 and TRBJ1-5, with a possible D match to TRBD1 (6 bases). The germline V gene has CDR1 MDHEN and CDR2 SYDVKM. Trimming left V 6 bases short and J 0 bases short, with 12 bases between. The CDR3 consists of 15 residues. The CDR3 reads CASRVQGHSNQPQHF. Written as DNA, the CDR3 is TGTGCCAGCAGGGTACAGGGTCATAGCAATCAGCCCCAGCATTTT.

This clonotype was detected ten times or more. This chain uses TRBV5-1 with TRBJ2-3, with 10 positions matching TRBD2. Germline CDR1 reads SGHRS; CDR2 reads YFSETQ. The V segment lost 0 bases and the J segment 6 bases; nucleotides outside the gene matches: 7. The CDR3 is made up of 16 amino acids. CDR3 sequence: CASSLDLAGAADTQYF. Written as DNA, the CDR3 is TGCGCCAGCAGCTTGGATCTAGCGGGAGCAGCGGATACGCAGTATTTT. The whole variable domain, remainder taken from reference TRBV5-1 and TRBJ2-3, is KAGVTQTPRYLIKTRGQQVTLSCSPISGHRSVSWYQQTPGQGLQFLFEYFSETQRNKGNFPGRFSGRQFSNSRSEMNVSTLELGDSALYLCASSLDLAGAADTQYFGPGTRLTVL.

At least ten counts were recorded for this clonotype. V gene TRBV12-3 or TRBV12-4 combines with J gene TRBJ1-6; no clear D gene. This CDR3 has 13 amino acids. V lost 6 bases, J lost 14 bases, and 17 bases lay in between. CDR3 DNA: TGTGCCAGCAGCGGAGGTCCGGGTGAGGCCCTCCACTTT. Residues: CASSGGPGEALHF.

The V and J genes are TRBV3-1 and TRBJ2-1; weak D call: TRBD1 (6 bases). CDR1 LGHDT and CDR2 YNNKEL come from the germline V gene (reference sequence). CDR3 size: 16 residues. V lost 7 bases and J lost 6, with 22 bases in between. The CDR3 DNA is TGTGCCAGCACACCAAGGCACAGGGTAGACTTCAATGAGCAGTTCTTC. As protein: CASTPRHRVDFNEQFF.

This clonotype was recorded at least ten times. The chain couples TRBV12-3 or TRBV12-4 to TRBJ1-1; D is uncertain. The CDR3 is made up of 10 amino acids. With 5 bases removed from V and 8 bases from J, the gap between germline ends came to 6 bases. This CDR3 reads CASSGVEAFF. The CDR3 DNA is TGTGCCAGCAGTGGGGTAGAAGCTTTCTTT.

This clonotype has a count of ten or more. The rearrangement links TRBV5-1 to TRBJ2-3; 9 nucleotides agree with TRBD1. The germline V gene has CDR1 SGHRS and CDR2 YFSETQ. This CDR3 is built from 14 residues. The ends lost 10 bases at V and 4 bases at J; junction bases unmatched: 10. The CDR3: CAGRRDRAPDTQYF. In nucleotides, the CDR3 is TGCGCCGGCCGCCGGGACAGGGCCCCAGATACGCAGTATTTT. The full variable domain, rest sourced from reference TRBV5-1 and TRBJ2-3, is KAGVTQTPRYLIKTRGQQVTLSCSPISGHRSVSWYQQTPGQGLQFLFEYFSETQRNKGNFPGRFSGRQFSNSRSEMNVSTLELGDSALYLCAGRRDRAPDTQYFGPGTRLTVL.

There are many counts of this clonotype. This rearrangement joins TRBV28 to TRBJ2-1; the D gene is possibly TRBD1 (6 bases). CDR3 length: 11 residues. Germline lookup yields CDR1 MDHEN and CDR2 SYDVKM. The V end lost 8 bases, the J end lost 6 bases, and 8 bases lay between the germline ends. In DNA form, the CDR3 reads TGTGCCAGCGACAGGCCCAATGAGCAGTTCTTC. This encodes CASDRPNEQFF.